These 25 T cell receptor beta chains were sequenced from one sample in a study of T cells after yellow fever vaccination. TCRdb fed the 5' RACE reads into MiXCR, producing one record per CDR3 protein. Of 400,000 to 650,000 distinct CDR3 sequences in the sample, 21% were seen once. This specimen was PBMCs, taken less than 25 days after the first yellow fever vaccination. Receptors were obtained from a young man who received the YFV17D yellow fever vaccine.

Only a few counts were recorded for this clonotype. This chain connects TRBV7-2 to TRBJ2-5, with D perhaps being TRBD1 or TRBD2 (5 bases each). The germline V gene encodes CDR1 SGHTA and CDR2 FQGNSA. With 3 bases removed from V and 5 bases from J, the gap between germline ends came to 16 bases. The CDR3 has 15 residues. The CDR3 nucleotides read TGTGCCAGCAGCTTGGCCGGCTCCTGGGGGGAGACCCAGTACTTC. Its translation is CASSLAGSWGETQYF.

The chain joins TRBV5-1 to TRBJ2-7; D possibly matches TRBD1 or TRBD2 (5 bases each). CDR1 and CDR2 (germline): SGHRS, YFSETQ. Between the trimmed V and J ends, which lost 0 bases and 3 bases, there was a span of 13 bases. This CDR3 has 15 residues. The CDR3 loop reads CASSLAAGTYYEQYF. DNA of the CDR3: TGCGCCAGCAGCTTGGCGGCCGGGACCTACTACGAGCAGTACTTC.

CDR3 DNA: TGTGCCAGCACCCCAGGGGGCTCCGAGCAGTACTTC. As protein: CASTPGGSEQYF. V and J are TRBV7-9 and TRBJ2-7, with 8 bases aligning to TRBD1. Germline CDR1 reads SEHNR; CDR2 reads FQNEAQ (reference sequence). After removal of 7 bases from V and 6 bases from J, the junction contained 5 bases not matched to a gene. The CDR3 length is 12 residues. The whole variable domain, filled in from reference TRBV7-9 and TRBJ2-7, reads DTGVSQNPRHKITKRGQNVTFRCDPISEHNRLYWYRQTLGQGPEFLTYFQNEAQLEKSRLLSDRFSAERPKGSFSTLEIQRTEQGDSAMYLCASTPGGSEQYFGPGTRLTVT.

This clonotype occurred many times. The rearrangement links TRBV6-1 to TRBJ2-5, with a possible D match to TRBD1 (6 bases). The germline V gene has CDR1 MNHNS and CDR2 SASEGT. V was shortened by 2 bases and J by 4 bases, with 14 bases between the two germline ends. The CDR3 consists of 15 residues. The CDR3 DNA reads TGTGCCAGCAGTGAAATGAGGGTAGGGGGAGAGACCCAGTACTTC. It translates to CASSEMRVGGETQYF.

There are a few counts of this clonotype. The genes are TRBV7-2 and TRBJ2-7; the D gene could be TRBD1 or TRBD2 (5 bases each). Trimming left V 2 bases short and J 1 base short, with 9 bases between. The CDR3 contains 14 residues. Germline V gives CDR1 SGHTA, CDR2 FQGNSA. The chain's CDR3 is CASSLWGRSYEQYF. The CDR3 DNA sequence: TGTGCCAGCAGCTTATGGGGGAGATCCTACGAGCAGTACTTC.

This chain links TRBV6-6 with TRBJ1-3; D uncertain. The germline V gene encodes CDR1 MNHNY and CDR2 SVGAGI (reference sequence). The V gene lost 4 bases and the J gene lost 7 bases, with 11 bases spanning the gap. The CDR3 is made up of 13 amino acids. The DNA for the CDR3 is TGTGCCAGCAGTTTACAGATAGCGAACACCATATATTTT. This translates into CASSLQIANTIYF.

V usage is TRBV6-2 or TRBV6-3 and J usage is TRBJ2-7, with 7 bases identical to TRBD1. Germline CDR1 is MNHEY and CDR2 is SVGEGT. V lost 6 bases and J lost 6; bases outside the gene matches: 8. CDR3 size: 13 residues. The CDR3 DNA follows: TGTGCCAGCAGCGGGACAGTTTCAAGCGAGCAGTACTTC. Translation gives CASSGTVSSEQYF.

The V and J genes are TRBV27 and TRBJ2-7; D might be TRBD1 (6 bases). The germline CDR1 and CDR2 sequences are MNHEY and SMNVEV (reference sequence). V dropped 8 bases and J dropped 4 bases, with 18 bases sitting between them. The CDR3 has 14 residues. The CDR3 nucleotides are TGTGCCAGCGACTCTTCGGACAGAGCTTACGAGCAGTACGTC. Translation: CASDSSDRAYEQYV.

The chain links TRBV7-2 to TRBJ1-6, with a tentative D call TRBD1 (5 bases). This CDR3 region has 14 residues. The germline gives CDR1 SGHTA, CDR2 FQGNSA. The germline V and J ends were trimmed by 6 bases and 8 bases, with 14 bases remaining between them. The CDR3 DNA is TGTGCCAGCAGGGCTACGGGGGGTTATTCACCCCTCCACTTT. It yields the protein CASRATGGYSPLHF. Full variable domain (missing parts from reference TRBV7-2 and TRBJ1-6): GAGVSQSPSNKVTEKGKDVELRCDPISGHTALYWYRQSLGQGLEFLIYFQGNSAPDKSGLPSDRFSAERTGGSVSTLTIQRTQQEDSAVYLCASRATGGYSPLHFGNGTRLTVT.

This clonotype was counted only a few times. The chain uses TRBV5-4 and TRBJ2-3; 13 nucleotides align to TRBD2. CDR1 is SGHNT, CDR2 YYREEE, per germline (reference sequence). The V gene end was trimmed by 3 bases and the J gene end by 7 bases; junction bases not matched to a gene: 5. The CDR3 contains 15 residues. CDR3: CASSSRLAGGYTQYF. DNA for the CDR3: TGTGCCAGCAGCTCTCGACTAGCGGGGGGATATACGCAGTATTTT.

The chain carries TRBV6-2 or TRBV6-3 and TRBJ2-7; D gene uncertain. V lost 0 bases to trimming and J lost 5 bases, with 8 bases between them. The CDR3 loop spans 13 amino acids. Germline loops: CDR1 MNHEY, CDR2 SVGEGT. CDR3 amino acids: CASSYSTWDEQYV. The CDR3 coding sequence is TGTGCCAGCAGTTACTCGACATGGGACGAGCAGTACGTC.

The CDR3 bases are TGCAGCGTTGAAAGGACAGTTTCGGGAGGTACGCAGTATTTT. Translation: CSVERTVSGGTQYF. The chain carries TRBV29-1 and TRBJ2-3, with D possibly TRBD2 on 7 matching bases. V was pared by 2 bases and J by 8 bases, with 17 bases between. Germline V gene data show CDR1 as SQVTM and CDR2 as ANQGSEA. CDR3 size: 14 residues.

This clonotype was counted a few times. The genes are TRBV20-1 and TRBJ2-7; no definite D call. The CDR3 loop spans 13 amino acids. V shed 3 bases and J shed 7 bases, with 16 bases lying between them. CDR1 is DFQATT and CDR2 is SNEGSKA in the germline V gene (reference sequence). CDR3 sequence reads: CSASDYRLLEQYF. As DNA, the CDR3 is TGCAGTGCTAGTGATTACAGATTGTTAGAGCAGTACTTC.

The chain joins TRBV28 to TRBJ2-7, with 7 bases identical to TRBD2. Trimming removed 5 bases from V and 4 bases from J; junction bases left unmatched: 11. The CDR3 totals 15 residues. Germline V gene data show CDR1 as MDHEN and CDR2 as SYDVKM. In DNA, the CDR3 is TGTGCCAGCAGTCCGGGGGGTGTCCGCTCATACGAGCAGTACGTC. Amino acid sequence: CASSPGGVRSYEQYV.

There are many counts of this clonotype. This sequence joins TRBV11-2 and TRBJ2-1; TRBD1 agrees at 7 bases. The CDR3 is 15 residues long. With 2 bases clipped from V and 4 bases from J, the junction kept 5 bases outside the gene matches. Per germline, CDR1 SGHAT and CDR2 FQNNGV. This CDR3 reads CASSLSTGKYNEQFF. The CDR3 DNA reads TGTGCCAGCAGCTTATCGACAGGGAAATACAATGAGCAGTTCTTC.

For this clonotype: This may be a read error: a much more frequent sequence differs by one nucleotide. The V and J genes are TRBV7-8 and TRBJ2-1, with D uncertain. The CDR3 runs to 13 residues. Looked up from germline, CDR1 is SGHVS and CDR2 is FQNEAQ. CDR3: CAGSLPVPNEQFF. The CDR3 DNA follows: TGTGCCGGCAGCTTACCAGTCCCCAATGAGCAGTTCTTC.

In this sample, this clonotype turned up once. CDR3 region: CASSYYSDSYEQYF. Written as DNA, the CDR3 is TGTGCCAGCAGTTACTATTCGGACTCCTACGAGCAGTACTTC. The V and J genes are TRBV6-2 or TRBV6-3 and TRBJ2-7; D is uncertain. Germline V gene data show CDR1 as MNHEY and CDR2 as SVGEGT. Trimming left V 1 base short and J 0 bases short, with 7 bases between. The CDR3 loop spans 14 amino acids.

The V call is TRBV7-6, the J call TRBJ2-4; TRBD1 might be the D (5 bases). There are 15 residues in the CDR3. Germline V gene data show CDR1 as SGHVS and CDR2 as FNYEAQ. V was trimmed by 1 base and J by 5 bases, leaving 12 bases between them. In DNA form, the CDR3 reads TGTGCCAGCAGCTTAGGCCCGACAGCACAAAACATTCAGTACTTC. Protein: CASSLGPTAQNIQYF.

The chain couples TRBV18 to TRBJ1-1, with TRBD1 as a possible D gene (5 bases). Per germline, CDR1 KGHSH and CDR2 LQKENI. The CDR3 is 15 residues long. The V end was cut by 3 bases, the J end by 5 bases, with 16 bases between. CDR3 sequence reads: CASSPSRVLGTEAFF. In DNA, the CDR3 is TGTGCCAGCTCACCGAGCAGGGTTCTGGGAACTGAAGCTTTCTTT.

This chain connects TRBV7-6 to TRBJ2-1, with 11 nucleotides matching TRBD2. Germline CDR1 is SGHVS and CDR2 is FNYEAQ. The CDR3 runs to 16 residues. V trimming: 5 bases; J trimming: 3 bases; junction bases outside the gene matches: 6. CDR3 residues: CASSDASGGYYNEQFF. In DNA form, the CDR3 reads TGTGCCAGCAGCGATGCTAGCGGGGGGTACTACAATGAGCAGTTCTTC.

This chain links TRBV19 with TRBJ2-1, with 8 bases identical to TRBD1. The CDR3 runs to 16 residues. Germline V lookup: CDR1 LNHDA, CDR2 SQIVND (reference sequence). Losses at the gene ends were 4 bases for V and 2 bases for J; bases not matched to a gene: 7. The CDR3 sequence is CASSTRTGSTYNEQFF. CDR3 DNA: TGTGCCAGTAGTACGCGGACAGGGAGCACCTACAATGAGCAGTTCTTC.

CDR3 DNA sequence: TGCAGTGCCATGCCCAACAGCTTTGGGGCCAACGTCCTGACTTTC. Translated, it gives CSAMPNSFGANVLTF. The genes are TRBV20-1 and TRBJ2-6; D gene unclear. Per germline, CDR1 DFQATT and CDR2 SNEGSKA (reference sequence). V lost 6 bases, J lost 3 bases, and 15 bases lay in between. The CDR3 is made up of 15 amino acids.

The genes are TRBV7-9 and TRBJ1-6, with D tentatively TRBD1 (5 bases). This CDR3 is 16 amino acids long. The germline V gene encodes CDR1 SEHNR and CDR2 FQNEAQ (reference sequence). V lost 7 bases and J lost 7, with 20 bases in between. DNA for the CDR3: TGTGCCAGCAATTATGGTGGGGGAAACGGGAATTCACCCCTCCACTTT. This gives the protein CASNYGGGNGNSPLHF.

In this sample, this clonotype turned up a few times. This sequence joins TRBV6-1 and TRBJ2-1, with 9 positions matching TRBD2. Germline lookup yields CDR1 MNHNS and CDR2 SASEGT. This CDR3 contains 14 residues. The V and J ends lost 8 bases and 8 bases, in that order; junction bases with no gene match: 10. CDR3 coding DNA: TGTGCCAGCCAGCCCGGTAGCGGGGGATATGAGCAGTTCTTC. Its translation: CASQPGSGGYEQFF.

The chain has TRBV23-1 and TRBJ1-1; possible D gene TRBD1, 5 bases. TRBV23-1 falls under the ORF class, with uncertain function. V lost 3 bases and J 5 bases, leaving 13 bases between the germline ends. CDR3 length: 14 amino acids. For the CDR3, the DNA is TGCGCCAGCAGTCAGACATCCGGGGGGACTGAAGCTTTCTTT. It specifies CASSQTSGGTEAFF.